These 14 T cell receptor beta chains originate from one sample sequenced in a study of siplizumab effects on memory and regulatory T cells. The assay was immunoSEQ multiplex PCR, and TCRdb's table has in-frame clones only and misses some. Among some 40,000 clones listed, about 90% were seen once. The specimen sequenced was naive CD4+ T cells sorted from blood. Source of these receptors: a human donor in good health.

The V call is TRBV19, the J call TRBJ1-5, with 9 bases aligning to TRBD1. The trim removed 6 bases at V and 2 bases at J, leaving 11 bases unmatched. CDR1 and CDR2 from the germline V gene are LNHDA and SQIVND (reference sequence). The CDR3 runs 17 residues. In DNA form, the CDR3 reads TGTGCCAGTAGACTCGGACAGGGGATTGTAGGCAATCAGCCCCAGCATTTT. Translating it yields CASRLGQGIVGNQPQHF.

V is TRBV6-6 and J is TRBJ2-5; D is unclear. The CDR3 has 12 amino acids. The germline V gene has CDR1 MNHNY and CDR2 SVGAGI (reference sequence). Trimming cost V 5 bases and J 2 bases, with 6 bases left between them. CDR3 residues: CASSNNQETQYF. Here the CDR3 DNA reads TGTGCCAGCAGTAACAATCAAGAGACCCAGTACTTC.

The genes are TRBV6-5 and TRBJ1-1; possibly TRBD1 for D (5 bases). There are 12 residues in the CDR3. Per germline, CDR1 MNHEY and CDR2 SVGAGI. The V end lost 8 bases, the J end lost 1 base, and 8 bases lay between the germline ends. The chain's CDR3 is CASFRANTEAFF. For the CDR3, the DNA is TGTGCCAGCTTCAGGGCGAACACTGAAGCTTTCTTT.

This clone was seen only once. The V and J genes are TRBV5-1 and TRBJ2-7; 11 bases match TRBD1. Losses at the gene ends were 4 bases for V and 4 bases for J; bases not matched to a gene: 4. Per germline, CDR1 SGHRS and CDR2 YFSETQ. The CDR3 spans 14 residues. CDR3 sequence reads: CASSAGTGGYEQYF. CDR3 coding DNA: TGCGCCAGCAGCGCGGGGACAGGGGGTTACGAGCAGTACTTC. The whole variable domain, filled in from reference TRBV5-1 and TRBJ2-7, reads KAGVTQTPRYLIKTRGQQVTLSCSPISGHRSVSWYQQTPGQGLQFLFEYFSETQRNKGNFPGRFSGRQFSNSRSEMNVSTLELGDSALYLCASSAGTGGYEQYFGPGTRLTVT.

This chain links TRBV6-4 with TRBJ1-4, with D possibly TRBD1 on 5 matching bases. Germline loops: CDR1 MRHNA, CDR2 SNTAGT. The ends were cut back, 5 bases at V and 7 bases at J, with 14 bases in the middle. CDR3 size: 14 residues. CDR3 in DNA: TGTGCCAGCAGTAACACAGGAGAGGGTGAAAAACTGTTTTTT. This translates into CASSNTGEGEKLFF.

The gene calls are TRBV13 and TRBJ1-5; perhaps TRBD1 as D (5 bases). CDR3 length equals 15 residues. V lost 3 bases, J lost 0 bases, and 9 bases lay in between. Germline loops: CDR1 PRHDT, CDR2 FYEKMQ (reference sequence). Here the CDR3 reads CASSLGRYSNQPQHF. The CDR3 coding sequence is TGTGCCAGCAGCTTGGGACGGTATAGCAATCAGCCCCAGCATTTT.

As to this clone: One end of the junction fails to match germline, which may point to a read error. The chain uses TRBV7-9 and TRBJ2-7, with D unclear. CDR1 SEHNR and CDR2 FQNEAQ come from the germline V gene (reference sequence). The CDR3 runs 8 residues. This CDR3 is CASSSDLF. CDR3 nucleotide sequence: TGTGCCAGCAGCTCGGACCTCTTC.

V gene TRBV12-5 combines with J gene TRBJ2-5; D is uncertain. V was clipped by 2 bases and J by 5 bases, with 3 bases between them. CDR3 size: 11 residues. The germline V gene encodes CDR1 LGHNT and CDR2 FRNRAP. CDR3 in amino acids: CASGLLETQYF. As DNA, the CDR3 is TGTGCTAGTGGTTTGTTGGAGACCCAGTACTTC.

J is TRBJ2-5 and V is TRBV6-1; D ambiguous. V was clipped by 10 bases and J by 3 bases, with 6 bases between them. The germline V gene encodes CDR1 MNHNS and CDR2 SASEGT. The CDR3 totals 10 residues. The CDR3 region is CATSKETQYF. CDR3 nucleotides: TGTGCCACATCTAAAGAGACCCAGTACTTC.

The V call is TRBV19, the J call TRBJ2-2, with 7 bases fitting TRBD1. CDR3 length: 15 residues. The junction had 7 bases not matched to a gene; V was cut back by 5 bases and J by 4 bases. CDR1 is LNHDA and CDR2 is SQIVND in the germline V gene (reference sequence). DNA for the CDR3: TGTGCCAGTAGTTCTCGTTACAGGGGCACCGGGGAGCTGTTTTTT. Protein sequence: CASSSRYRGTGELFF.

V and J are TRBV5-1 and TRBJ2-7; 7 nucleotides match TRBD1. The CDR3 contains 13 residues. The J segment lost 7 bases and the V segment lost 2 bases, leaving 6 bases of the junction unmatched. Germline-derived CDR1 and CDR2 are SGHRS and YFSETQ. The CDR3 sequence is CASSFGTVNEQYF. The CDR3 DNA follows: TGCGCCAGCAGCTTCGGGACAGTGAATGAGCAGTACTTC. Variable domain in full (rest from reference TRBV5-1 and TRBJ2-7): KAGVTQTPRYLIKTRGQQVTLSCSPISGHRSVSWYQQTPGQGLQFLFEYFSETQRNKGNFPGRFSGRQFSNSRSEMNVSTLELGDSALYLCASSFGTVNEQYFGPGTRLTVT.

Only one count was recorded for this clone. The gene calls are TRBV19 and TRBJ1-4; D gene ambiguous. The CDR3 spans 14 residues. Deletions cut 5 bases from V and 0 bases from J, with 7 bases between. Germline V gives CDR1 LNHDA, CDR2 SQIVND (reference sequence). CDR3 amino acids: CASSYTATNEKLFF. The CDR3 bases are TGTGCCAGTAGTTACACTGCAACTAATGAAAAACTGTTTTTT.

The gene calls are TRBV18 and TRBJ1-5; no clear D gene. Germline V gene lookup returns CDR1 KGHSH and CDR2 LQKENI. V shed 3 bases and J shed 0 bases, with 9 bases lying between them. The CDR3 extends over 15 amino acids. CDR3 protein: CASSPLGSSNQPQHF. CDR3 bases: TGTGCCAGCTCACCCCTGGGCAGTAGCAATCAGCCCCAGCATTTT. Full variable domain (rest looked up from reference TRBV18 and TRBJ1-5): NAGVMQNPRHLVRRRGQEARLRCSPMKGHSHVYWYRQLPEEGLKFMVYLQKENIIDESGMPKERFSAEFPKEGPSILRIQQVVRGDSAAYFCASSPLGSSNQPQHFGDGTRLSIL.

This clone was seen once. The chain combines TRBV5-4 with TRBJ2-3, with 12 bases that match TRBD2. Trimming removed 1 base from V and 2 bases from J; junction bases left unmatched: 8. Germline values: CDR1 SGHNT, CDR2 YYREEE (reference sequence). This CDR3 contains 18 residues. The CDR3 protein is CASSLMLGLAGTTDTQYF. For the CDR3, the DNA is TGTGCCAGCAGCTTGATGTTAGGACTAGCGGGAACCACAGATACGCAGTATTTT.